This T cell receptor (beta chain) was sequenced during a study of circulating and synovial CD4+ cells in juvenile arthritis. Regarding the study as a whole: Deeper sequencing increased measured overlap with synovial clonotypes. Bulk blood CD4 samples held at least an order of magnitude more or fewer genomes than CPL. These blood cells shared more CDR3 sequences with synovium than bulk blood.

Profiled with immunoSEQ multiplex PCR; TCRdb holds only in-frame clones, not every one. The sample has over 30,000 clones; roughly 96% are singletons. Donors were patients with active juvenile idiopathic arthritis. A note on this clone: Its antigen is currently unknown.

This receptor was obtained from a human donor with juvenile idiopathic arthritis. The material sequenced was CD4+ T cells from blood.

This CDR3 reads CASSPLRQRTTDTQYF. CDR3 sequence (DNA): TGTGCCAGCAGCCCTCTGAGGCAGCGGACGACAGATACGCAGTATTTT. J is TRBJ2-3 and V is TRBV11-2; the D gene is possibly TRBD2 (5 bases). The CDR3 has 16 residues. CDR1 and CDR2 from the germline V gene are SGHAT and FQNNGV. Trimming stripped 5 bases from V and 3 bases from J, with 18 bases between.